Sequencing of this TCR beta chain was carried out in a study of beta chain features in type 1 diabetes. Whole-study context: All samples together contributed around 100,000,000 sorted cells for examination. Study-level results: Significant though moderate, a shortening of TCRB CDR3s appeared in all four CD4+ subsets of Type 1 diabetes patients. Patients and controls would share equally any PCR tilt toward shorter templates.

What was sequenced were expressed TCRB transcripts, since all of the isolated RNA had been reverse transcribed. The data were produced by immunoSEQ multiplex PCR, yet TCRdb's version contains in-frame clones alone and is incomplete. Among some 410,000 clones, 11% to 15% were seen once, and the ten largest hold under 0.04%. Germline V gives CDR1 SQVTM, CDR2 ANQGSEA. This CDR3 is 14 amino acids long. With V trimmed by 6 bases and J by 5 bases, 7 bases remained unmatched. Details on this clone: The antigen is not known.

The sequencing sample was made of naive CD4+ T cells from blood. This receptor was identified in a man between 25 and 39 years old in good health. The chain links TRBV29-1 to TRBJ2-5; 12 bases are a match to TRBD1. The CDR3 DNA sequence: TGCAGCGTGGGACAGGGGGCGATATGGGAGACCCAGTACTTC. Protein product: CSVGQGAIWETQYF.